This TCR beta chain was recovered during a study of cytomegalovirus exposure and HLA in healthy donors. CDR1 is LNHNV, CDR2 YYDKDF, per germline (reference sequence). J gave up 3 bases and V 5 bases, and 5 bases lay outside the gene matches. This CDR3 has 15 residues. The PCR was carried out with 60 Vbeta primers and 13 Jbeta primers. Per the study methods: A later analysis tallied approximately 78 million unique TCR beta chains, some 12 million of them shared. Produced via immunoSEQ multiplex PCR; TCRdb's table is partial and in-frame only. The D gene and trimming were derived from the DNA, and the V and J assignments and clone size from that table. There are 150,000 to 200,000 clones in the sample; about four fifths occur only once, and approximately 2.1% lies in the top ten. This clone was counted only a few times.

This sequence joins TRBV15 and TRBJ1-1; 11 nucleotides agree with TRBD1. This clonotype was obtained from a woman aged 45-65 years in good health and CMV-seronegative. The sequenced material came from PBMCs. CDR3 sequence: CATSAGTGGYTEAFF. CDR3 sequence (DNA): TGTGCCACCAGCGCCGGGACAGGGGGTTACACTGAAGCTTTCTTT. Filled out from reference TRBV15 and TRBJ1-1, the complete variable domain reads DAMVIQNPRYQVTQFGKPVTLSCSQTLNHNVMYWYQQKSSQAPKLLFHYYDKDFNNEADTPDNFQSRRPNTSFCFLDIRSPGLGDTAMYLCATSAGTGGYTEAFFGQGTRLTVV.